The 9 T cell receptor beta chains presented below share a single source sample, sequenced in a study of T cell repertoires in ileal Crohn's disease. TCRdb keeps only in-frame clones here, not all; method: immunoSEQ multiplex PCR. This table has about 16,000 clones, about 75% appearing once. The material sequenced was ileal tissue. The source is an adult with Crohn's disease.

In its sample, this clone was seen once. This sequence joins TRBV5-1 and TRBJ2-7; D is possibly TRBD1 (6 bases). CDR3 length: 16 residues. The germline V gene encodes CDR1 SGHRS and CDR2 YFSETQ. Trimming cost V 4 bases and J 4 bases, with 21 bases left between them. In DNA form, the CDR3 reads TGCGCCAGCAGCCAGGGGCCTTCCTCGGGGTTATACGAGCAGTACTTC. Encoded protein: CASSQGPSSGLYEQYF.

This chain uses TRBV5-4 with TRBJ1-2, with TRBD1 matching 8 bases. Germline values: CDR1 SGHNT, CDR2 YYREEE (reference sequence). The V and J ends lost 2 bases and 4 bases, in that order; junction bases with no gene match: 4. The CDR3 runs 14 residues. CDR3 bases: TGTGCCAGCAGCTTACAGGGGGAACTCTATGGCTACACCTTC. Amino acid sequence: CASSLQGELYGYTF.

Points on this clone: A junction end diverges from the germline sequence, so it may reflect a read error. The V call is TRBV2, the J call TRBJ2-7; D not certain. There are 11 residues in the CDR3. Per the germline V gene, CDR1 is SNHLY and CDR2 is FYNNEI. DNA for the CDR3: TGTGCCAGCAGCCCCAGAAGTACGCCGAACTTC. This sequence encodes CASSPRSTPNF.

J is TRBJ1-2 and V is TRBV25-1, with TRBD1 identical over 8 bases. The CDR3 extends over 14 amino acids. The germline gives CDR1 MGHDK, CDR2 SYGVNS. V dropped 4 bases and J dropped 2; count of bases not matched to a gene: 3. The CDR3 coding sequence is TGTGCCAGCAGTGGGTGGACAGGGAACTATGGCTACACCTTC. Protein: CASSGWTGNYGYTF.

This clone appeared a single time. This sequence joins TRBV28 and TRBJ2-2, with D tentatively TRBD2 (6 bases). The V and J ends lost 2 bases and 4 bases respectively, with 11 bases between them. The CDR3 length is 15 residues. CDR1 MDHEN and CDR2 SYDVKM come from the germline V gene. The CDR3 loop reads CASSLGGASTGELFF. The CDR3 coding sequence is TGTGCCAGCAGTTTAGGAGGGGCCTCCACCGGGGAGCTGTTTTTT.

V gene TRBV9 combines with J gene TRBJ2-4; tentatively, D is TRBD2 (5 bases). Looked up from germline, CDR1 is SGDLS and CDR2 is YYNGEE. Trimming took 4 bases from V and 11 from J, leaving 19 bases between them. The CDR3 totals 14 residues. Here the CDR3 DNA reads TGTGCCAGCAGCCCCAGCTCGGGCAGAGGGTTTCAGTACTTC. It translates to CASSPSSGRGFQYF.

The chain has TRBV28 and TRBJ1-6; tentatively, D is TRBD1 (6 bases). This CDR3 is 17 amino acids long. Trimming pared 1 base from V and 7 bases from J, leaving 17 bases between. Germline V lookup: CDR1 MDHEN, CDR2 SYDVKM. The CDR3 bases are TGTGCCAGCAGTTTATTGCGTAGGACAGAGAAAAATTCACCCCTCCACTTT. Its translation is CASSLLRRTEKNSPLHF.

This rearrangement joins TRBV6-5 to TRBJ1-2; TRBD1 matches at 8 bases. From germline, CDR1 is MNHEY and CDR2 SVGAGI. Trimming removed 9 bases from V and 5 bases from J; junction bases left unmatched: 11. The CDR3 contains 14 residues. The CDR3 loop is CASRIGQGVYGYTF. The CDR3 DNA reads as TGTGCCAGTAGAATAGGACAGGGAGTTTATGGCTACACCTTC.

The chain links TRBV11-1 to TRBJ2-7, with 7 bases matching TRBD2. Germline values: CDR1 SGHAT, CDR2 FQDESV (reference sequence). V lost 6 bases and J lost 7; bases outside the gene matches: 9. The length of the CDR3 is 13 residues. CDR3 coding DNA: TGTGCCAGCAGGGGGACTACCTCTTTAGAGCAGTACTTC. It translates to CASRGTTSLEQYF.